These T cell receptor beta chains were read from a single sample in a study of cytomegalovirus exposure and HLA in healthy donors. The assay was immunoSEQ multiplex PCR, and TCRdb's table has in-frame clones only and misses some. This sample contains about 88,000 clones. Sequencing was done on a sample of PBMCs. These TCRs come from a girl between 5 and 17 years old in good health and CMV-seropositive. CDR3s include the opening cysteine and the closing phenylalanine or tryptophan. The order of the fields is V gene, J gene, CDR3 protein.

TRBV6-5	TRBJ2-3	CASSYAGADTQYF
TRBV29-1	TRBJ2-1	CSVEGNTSGEQFF
TRBV4-1	TRBJ1-2	CASSQGAGQSYGYTF
TRBV25-1	TRBJ1-4	CASSDLDRGEKLFF
TRBV4-3	TRBJ2-1	CASSQQGDNEQFF
TRBV11-3	TRBJ2-2	CASSKRTSGTNTGELFF
TRBV5-4	TRBJ2-3	CASSLAVPGGSNTQYF
TRBV11-3	TRBJ1-2	CASSLDGSLNYGYTF
TRBV28	TRBJ1-1	CASSLDSGTEAFF
TRBV28	TRBJ1-5	CASTQSGSYQPQHF
TRBV7-3	TRBJ1-2	CASSLEAGGYGYTF
TRBV9	TRBJ2-3	CASSVETRTDTQYF
TRBV19	TRBJ1-4	CASSLGTGNEKLFF
TRBV4-1	TRBJ2-1	CASSLDIAYSGEQFF
TRBV27	TRBJ1-1	CASRFTGNTEAFF
TRBV6-1	TRBJ2-1	CASSERGSTYNEQFF
TRBV7-8	TRBJ2-5	CASSPPGGGTETQYF
TRBV5-1	TRBJ1-2	CASSEQGQGLGYTF
TRBV27	TRBJ1-5	CASSLGTGGTEPQHF
TRBV9	TRBJ1-3	CASSGTGSPRGNTIYF
TRBV7-3	TRBJ1-2	CASRSEETGDGYTF
TRBV6-6	TRBJ2-7	CASSDRGRAYEQYF
TRBV19	TRBJ2-3	CASSMIAVESLNSGSTDTQYF
TRBV6-5	TRBJ1-1	CASSPPMNTEAFF
TRBV2	TRBJ2-2	CASRDRGDGELFF
TRBV27	TRBJ1-6	CASSERDSYNSPLHF
TRBV29-1	TRBJ2-3	CSVAGADTDTQYF
TRBV4-1	TRBJ2-7	CASSRETGGRGRWAYEQYF
TRBV29-1	TRBJ2-5	CSVDGGAAETQYF
TRBV29-1	TRBJ2-7	CSVGTSGSYEQYF
TRBV6-5	TRBJ1-1	CASRLPGQNTEAFF
TRBV7-6	TRBJ2-7	CASSSAPSPQGDEQYF
TRBV7-2	TRBJ2-7	CASSLGGQGLYEQYF
TRBV11-1	TRBJ1-2	CASSLIQGYGYTF
TRBV19	TRBJ1-6	CASRTVESSYNSPLHF
TRBV5-4	TRBJ1-2	CASSSTSRDRGSYTF
TRBV6-6	TRBJ1-5	CASSRQGEQPQHF
TRBV7-2	TRBJ2-4	CASSHQGAVKNIQYF
TRBV9	TRBJ2-5	CASSVGGAQETQYF
TRBV18	TRBJ1-4	CASLTGEREKLFF
TRBV11-3	TRBJ2-1	CASSTGGTYNEQFF
TRBV11-3	TRBJ2-1	CASSRSGGSWNEQFF
TRBV6-1	TRBJ2-5	CASSEAGGTQYF
TRBV27	TRBJ2-7	CASSPRGWGSYEQYF
TRBV6-6	TRBJ2-1	CASSQGTSDNEQFF
TRBV5-6	TRBJ2-1	CASSFVGGSAVQFF
TRBV4-3	TRBJ2-3	CASSQDRSYADKQYF
TRBV4-3	TRBJ1-2	CASSQSQGYGYTF
TRBV19	TRBJ1-5	CVTKRTDNQPQHF